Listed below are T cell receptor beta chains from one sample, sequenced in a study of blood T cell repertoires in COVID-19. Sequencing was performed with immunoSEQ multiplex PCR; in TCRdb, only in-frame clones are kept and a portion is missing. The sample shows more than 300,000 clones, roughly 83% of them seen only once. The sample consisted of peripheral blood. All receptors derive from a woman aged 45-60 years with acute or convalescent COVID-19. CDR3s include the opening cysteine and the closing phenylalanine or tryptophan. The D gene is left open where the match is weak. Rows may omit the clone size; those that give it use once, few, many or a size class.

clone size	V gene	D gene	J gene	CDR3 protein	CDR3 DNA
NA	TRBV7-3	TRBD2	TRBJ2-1	CASSTGLADYNEQFF	TGTGCCAGCAGTACCGGACTAGCGGATTACAATGAGCAGTTCTTC
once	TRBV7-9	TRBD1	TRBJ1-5	CASSSGQIPNQPQHF	TGTGCCAGCTCGTCGGGACAGATTCCTAATCAGCCCCAGCATTTT
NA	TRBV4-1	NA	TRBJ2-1	CASSQEGWRDSLYNEQFF	TGCGCCAGCAGCCAAGAGGGTTGGCGGGACAGCCTATACAATGAGCAGTTCTTC
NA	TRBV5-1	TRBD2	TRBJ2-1	CASSFPSGAGAVNEQFF	TGCGCCAGCAGCTTCCCCTCCGGCGCGGGAGCAGTCAATGAGCAGTTCTTC
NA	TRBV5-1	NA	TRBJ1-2	CASSRMTEGYTF	TGCGCCAGCAGCCGAATGACGGAGGGCTACACCTTC
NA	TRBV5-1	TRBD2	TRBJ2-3	CASSLRGTSGYKTDTQYF	TGCGCCAGCAGCTTGAGGGGGACTAGCGGGTACAAGACAGATACGCAGTATTTT
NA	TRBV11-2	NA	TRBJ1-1	CASSLDQIGGGAFF	TGTGCCAGCAGCTTAGATCAAATTGGGGGAGGAGCTTTCTTT
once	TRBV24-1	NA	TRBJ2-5	CATSDIRSGEGLQETQYF	TGTGCCACCAGTGATATACGTAGCGGAGAGGGTCTCCAAGAGACCCAGTACTTC
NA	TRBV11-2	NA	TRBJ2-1	CASSRRQYDEQFF	TGTGCCAGCAGCCGGCGGCAGTACGATGAGCAGTTCTTC
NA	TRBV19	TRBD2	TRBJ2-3	CASSPSTSADTQYF	TGTGCCAGTAGTCCCTCGACTAGCGCAGATACGCAGTATTTT
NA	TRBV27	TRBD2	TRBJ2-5	CASSSRLARETQYF	TGTGCCAGCAGTTCTCGACTAGCTCGGGAGACCCAGTACTTC
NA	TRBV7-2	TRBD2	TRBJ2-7	CASSSEGGGRASYEQYF	TGTGCCAGCAGCTCGGAGGGTGGCGGGAGGGCCTCCTACGAGCAGTACTTC
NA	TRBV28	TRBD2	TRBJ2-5	CASSLSGEETQYF	TGTGCCAGCAGTTTGAGCGGGGAAGAGACCCAGTACTTC
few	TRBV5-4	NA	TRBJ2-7	CASSLSNRVGYEQYF	TGTGCCAGCAGCTTGAGCAACAGGGTAGGCTACGAGCAGTACTTC
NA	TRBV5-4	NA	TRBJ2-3	CASSSRQEGTDTQYF	TGTGCCAGCAGCTCTCGACAGGAAGGCACAGATACGCAGTATTTT
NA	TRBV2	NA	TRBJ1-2	CASSDGTAFYGYTF	TGTGCCAGCAGTGATGGCACAGCCTTCTATGGCTACACCTTC
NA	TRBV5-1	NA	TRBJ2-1	CASSFGVEGFWFNEQFF	TGCGCCAGCAGCTTTGGTGTGGAGGGATTCTGGTTTAATGAGCAGTTCTTC
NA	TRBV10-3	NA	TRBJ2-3	CAISFGSRSTDTQYF	TGTGCCATCAGTTTCGGGAGTCGAAGCACAGATACGCAGTATTTT
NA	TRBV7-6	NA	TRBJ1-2	CASSLEARAGYTF	TGTGCCAGCAGCTTAGAAGCCCGCGCTGGCTACACCTTC
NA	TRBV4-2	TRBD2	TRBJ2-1	CASSQTGTSSYNEQFF	TGTGCCAGCAGCCAAACCGGGACTAGCTCCTACAATGAGCAGTTCTTC